A single sample is the source of the 9 T cell receptor beta chains below, sequenced in a study of shared clonotypes between healthy human individuals. TCRdb's table, derived via immunoSEQ multiplex PCR, lists solely in-frame clones and lacks some. The repertoire holds 2.5 million or so clones, 90% to 95% seen once, with around 0.14% in the top ten. Sequenced input: naive CD4+ T cells sorted from blood. Subset: CD45RA+ positively selected. These receptors all come from a man aged 18 to 30 in good health.

To note about this clone: The sample contains more than one DNA sequence encoding this CDR3. V gene TRBV5-1 combines with J gene TRBJ2-5; D is possibly TRBD1 (6 bases). CDR3 length equals 13 residues. Trimming removed 4 bases at V and 5 bases at J, with 12 bases between. The germline CDR1 and CDR2 sequences are SGHRS and YFSETQ. Here the CDR3 DNA reads TGCGCCAGCAGCCTGGCAGGGGCCGAGACCCAGTACTTC. Translation gives CASSLAGAETQYF.

A note on this clone: Other nucleotide sequences in the sample specify the same CDR3. The chain couples TRBV14 to TRBJ2-5; 10 bases agree with TRBD2. The ends lost 4 bases at V and 5 bases at J; junction bases unmatched: 4. Germline assignment: CDR1 SGHDN and CDR2 FVKESK. The CDR3 contains 14 residues. This CDR3 reads CASSLGLAEETQYF. CDR3 nucleotides: TGTGCCAGCAGCCTAGGACTAGCGGAGGAGACCCAGTACTTC.

The rearrangement uses TRBV5-1 and TRBJ2-1; tentative D call: TRBD2 (6 bases). V lost 3 bases and J lost 6, with 10 bases in between. The CDR3 covers 13 residues. The germline V gene has CDR1 SGHRS and CDR2 YFSETQ. The chain's CDR3 is CASSSGGSNEQFF. The CDR3 DNA reads TGCGCCAGCAGCTCAGGAGGGAGCAATGAGCAGTTCTTC.

A note on this clone: The sample has other DNA sequences that encode this CDR3 too. The chain uses TRBV10-3 and TRBJ2-7, with a possible D match to TRBD1 (6 bases). This CDR3 comprises 13 residues. Germline assignment: CDR1 ENHRY and CDR2 SYGVKD. V lost 8 bases and J 0 bases, leaving 11 bases between the germline ends. CDR3 in amino acids: CAISRDISYEQYF. The CDR3 nucleotides are TGTGCCATCTCCCGGGACATCTCCTACGAGCAGTACTTC.

V is TRBV7-6 and J is TRBJ2-7; D remains unclear. CDR1 is SGHVS, CDR2 FNYEAQ, per germline. The CDR3 sequence is 12 residues long. Between the trimmed V and J ends, which lost 4 bases and 7 bases, there was a span of 11 bases. DNA for the CDR3: TGTGCCAGCAGCTCAACGACCGGAGAGCAGTACTTC. This translates into CASSSTTGEQYF.

The chain combines TRBV5-1 with TRBJ2-3, with D tentatively TRBD1 or TRBD2 (5 bases each). Germline V gene lookup returns CDR1 SGHRS and CDR2 YFSETQ. Trimming left V 0 bases short and J 1 base short, with 12 bases between. The CDR3 covers 16 residues. CDR3 nucleotides: TGCGCCAGCAGCTTGGAATCTAGCAGGGGCACAGATACGCAGTATTTT. Translated: CASSLESSRGTDTQYF.

This chain uses TRBV7-2 with TRBJ2-1; 10 bases agree with TRBD2. J gave up 5 bases and V 5 bases, and 9 bases lay outside the gene matches. Germline loops: CDR1 SGHTA, CDR2 FQGNSA. The CDR3 spans 16 residues. CDR3: CASSRPQSGGDNEQFF. CDR3 DNA sequence: TGTGCCAGCAGCCGTCCTCAGAGCGGGGGGGACAATGAGCAGTTCTTC. The variable domain in full, with the rest retrieved from reference TRBV7-2 and TRBJ2-1, is GAGVSQSPSNKVTEKGKDVELRCDPISGHTALYWYRQSLGQGLEFLIYFQGNSAPDKSGLPSDRFSAERTGGSVSTLTIQRTQQEDSAVYLCASSRPQSGGDNEQFFGPGTRLTVL.

As to this clone: This sample includes further DNA sequences coding for the same CDR3. J is TRBJ2-2 and V is TRBV18; the D gene is possibly TRBD2 (5 bases). V gave up 3 bases and J gave up 0 bases, with 11 bases separating them. Per germline, CDR1 KGHSH and CDR2 LQKENI. This CDR3 has 16 amino acids. CDR3 DNA sequence: TGTGCCAGCTCACCTCCCCGGGGTACGAACACCGGGGAGCTGTTTTTT. Protein product: CASSPPRGTNTGELFF.

The V call is TRBV5-1, the J call TRBJ2-2; tentatively, D is TRBD2 (5 bases). The CDR3 consists of 14 residues. The V end lost 8 bases, the J end lost 6 bases, and 17 bases lay between the germline ends. The germline CDR1 and CDR2 sequences are SGHRS and YFSETQ. CDR3 bases: TGCGCCAGTTCTGTCTTGACCGGGGCCGGGGAGCTGTTTTTT. Protein sequence: CASSVLTGAGELFF.